The T cell receptor beta chain under discussion was sequenced for a study of blood T cell repertoires in COVID-19. Study context: Both acute and convalescent COVID-19 samples were obtained from the United States, Italy and Spain. T cells, B-cell-depleted T cells, or PBMCs provided the cDNA or gDNA that served as material.

As handled by the study authors: Scientists estimated how many nucleated cells there were by amplifying reference gene primers. The repertoire was sequenced with immunoSEQ multiplex PCR; TCRdb's copy has only in-frame clones and lacks some. That table gives V, J and clone size, and the DNA gave D and trimming. This sample has about 74,000 clones; approximately 84% occur once, and the top ten carry 36%. This clonotype originated in a man between 65 and 80 years old with acute or convalescent COVID-19. The sequenced sample was peripheral blood.

DNA of the CDR3: TGTGCCAGCAGCCCGCGCCCTAGGGACAGGGGCTTTTGGTTGGAGTTCTTC. This gives the protein CASSPRPRDRGFWLEFF. The chain employs TRBV7-9 and TRBJ2-1; TRBD1 aligns across 10 bases. The J segment lost 14 bases and the V segment lost 5 bases, leaving 21 bases of the junction unmatched. The CDR3 loop spans 17 amino acids. Germline V gene lookup returns CDR1 SEHNR and CDR2 FQNEAQ (reference sequence).